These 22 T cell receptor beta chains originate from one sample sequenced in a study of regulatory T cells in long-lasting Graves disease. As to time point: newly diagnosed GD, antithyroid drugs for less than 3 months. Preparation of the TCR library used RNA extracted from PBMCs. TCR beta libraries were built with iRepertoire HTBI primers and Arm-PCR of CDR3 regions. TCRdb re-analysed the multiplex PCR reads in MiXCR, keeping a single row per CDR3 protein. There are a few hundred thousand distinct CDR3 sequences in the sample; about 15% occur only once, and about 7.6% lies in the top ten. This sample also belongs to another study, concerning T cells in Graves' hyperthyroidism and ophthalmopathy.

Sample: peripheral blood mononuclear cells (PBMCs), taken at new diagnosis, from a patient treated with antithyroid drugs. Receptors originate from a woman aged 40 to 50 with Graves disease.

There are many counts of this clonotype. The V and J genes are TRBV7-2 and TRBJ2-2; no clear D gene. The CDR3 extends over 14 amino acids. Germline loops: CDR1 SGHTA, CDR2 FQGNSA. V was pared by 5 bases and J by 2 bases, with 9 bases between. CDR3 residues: CASSIETNTGELFF. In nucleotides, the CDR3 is TGTGCCAGCAGCATAGAAACTAACACCGGGGAGCTGTTTTTT.

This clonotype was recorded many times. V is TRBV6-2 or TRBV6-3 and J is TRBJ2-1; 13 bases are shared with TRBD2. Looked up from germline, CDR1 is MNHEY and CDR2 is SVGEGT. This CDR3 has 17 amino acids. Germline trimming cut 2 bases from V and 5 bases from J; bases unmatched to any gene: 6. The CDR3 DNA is TGTGCCAGCAGTTACCCCCGGACTAGCGGGAGCAACAATGAGCAGTTCTTC. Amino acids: CASSYPRTSGSNNEQFF.

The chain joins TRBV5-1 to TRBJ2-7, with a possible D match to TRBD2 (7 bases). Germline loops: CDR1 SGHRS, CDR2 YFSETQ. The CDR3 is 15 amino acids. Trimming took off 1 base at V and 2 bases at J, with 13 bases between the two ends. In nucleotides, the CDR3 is TGCGCCAGCAGCTTGACAGGGAGGGACCCCTACGAGCAGTACTTC. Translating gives CASSLTGRDPYEQYF. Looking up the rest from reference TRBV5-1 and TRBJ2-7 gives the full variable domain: KAGVTQTPRYLIKTRGQQVTLSCSPISGHRSVSWYQQTPGQGLQFLFEYFSETQRNKGNFPGRFSGRQFSNSRSEMNVSTLELGDSALYLCASSLTGRDPYEQYFGPGTRLTVT.

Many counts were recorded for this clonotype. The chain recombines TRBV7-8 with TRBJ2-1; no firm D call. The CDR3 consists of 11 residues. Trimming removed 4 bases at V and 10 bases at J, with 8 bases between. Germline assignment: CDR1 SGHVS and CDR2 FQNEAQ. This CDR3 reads CASSSRYEQFF. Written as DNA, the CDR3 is TGTGCCAGCAGCTCAAGATACGAGCAGTTCTTC.

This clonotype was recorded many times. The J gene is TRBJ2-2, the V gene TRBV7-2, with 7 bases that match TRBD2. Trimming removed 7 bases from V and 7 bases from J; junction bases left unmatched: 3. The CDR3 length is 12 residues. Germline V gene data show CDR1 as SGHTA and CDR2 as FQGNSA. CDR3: CASTTGGGELFF. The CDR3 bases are TGTGCCAGCACCACGGGGGGCGGGGAGCTGTTTTTT.

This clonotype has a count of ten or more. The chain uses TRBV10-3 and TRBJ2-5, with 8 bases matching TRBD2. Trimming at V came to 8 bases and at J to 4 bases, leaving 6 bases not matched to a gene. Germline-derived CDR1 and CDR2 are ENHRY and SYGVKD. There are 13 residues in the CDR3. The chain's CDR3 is CAIRVREGETQYF. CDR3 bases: TGTGCCATCCGAGTTCGGGAGGGAGAGACCCAGTACTTC.

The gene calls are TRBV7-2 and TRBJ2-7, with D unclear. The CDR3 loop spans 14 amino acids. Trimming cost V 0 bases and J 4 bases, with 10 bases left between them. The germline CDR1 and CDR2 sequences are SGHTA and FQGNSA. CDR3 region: CASSLAPGRYEQYF. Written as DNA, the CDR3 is TGTGCCAGCAGCTTAGCACCGGGTCGGTACGAGCAGTACTTC.

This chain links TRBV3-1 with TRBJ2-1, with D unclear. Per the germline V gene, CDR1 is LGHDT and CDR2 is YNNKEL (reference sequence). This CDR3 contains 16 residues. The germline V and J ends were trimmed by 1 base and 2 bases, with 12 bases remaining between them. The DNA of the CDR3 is TGTGCCAGCAGCCAAGGAGGCCTGTCCCCCTACAATGAGCAGTTCTTC. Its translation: CASSQGGLSPYNEQFF.

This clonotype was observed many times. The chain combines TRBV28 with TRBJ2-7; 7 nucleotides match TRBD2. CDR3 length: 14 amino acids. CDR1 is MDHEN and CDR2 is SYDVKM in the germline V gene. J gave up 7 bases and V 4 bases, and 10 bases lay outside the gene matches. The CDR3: CASSSPTSFWEQYF. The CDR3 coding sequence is TGTGCCAGCAGTTCGCCGACTAGCTTTTGGGAGCAGTACTTC.

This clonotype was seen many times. In nucleotides, the CDR3 is TGTGCCAGCAGCCGTCTAGCGGGAGTACGAAATGAGCAGTTCTTC. Its translation: CASSRLAGVRNEQFF. The chain carries TRBV28 and TRBJ2-1, with TRBD2 identical over 10 bases. V lost 6 bases to trimming and J lost 7 bases; unmatched junction nucleotides: 9. CDR3 size: 15 residues. The germline CDR1 and CDR2 sequences are MDHEN and SYDVKM.

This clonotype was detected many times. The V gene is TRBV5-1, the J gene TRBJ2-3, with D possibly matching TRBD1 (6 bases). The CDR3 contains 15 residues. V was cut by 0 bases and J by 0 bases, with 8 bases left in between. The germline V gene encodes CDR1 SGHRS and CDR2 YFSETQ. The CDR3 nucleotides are TGCGCCAGCAGCTTGGGGACAGCCAGCACAGATACGCAGTATTTT. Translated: CASSLGTASTDTQYF.

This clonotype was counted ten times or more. The CDR3 bases are TGTGCCAGCAGTGAAATTGGTAGGGGTCGCCCCGCACTGTTTTTT. It specifies CASSEIGRGRPALFF. The chain couples TRBV2 to TRBJ2-2; D is perhaps TRBD1 (5 bases). There are 15 residues in the CDR3. Germline V lookup: CDR1 SNHLY, CDR2 FYNNEI. Trimming shortened V by 2 bases and J by 14 bases, and 21 bases separated the two germline ends.

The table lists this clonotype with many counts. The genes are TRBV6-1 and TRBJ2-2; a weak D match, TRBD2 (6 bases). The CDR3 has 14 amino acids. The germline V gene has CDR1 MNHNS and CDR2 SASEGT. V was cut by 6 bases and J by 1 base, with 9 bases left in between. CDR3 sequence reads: CASRRLVNTGELFF. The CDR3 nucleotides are TGTGCCAGCAGAAGACTAGTGAACACCGGGGAGCTGTTTTTT.

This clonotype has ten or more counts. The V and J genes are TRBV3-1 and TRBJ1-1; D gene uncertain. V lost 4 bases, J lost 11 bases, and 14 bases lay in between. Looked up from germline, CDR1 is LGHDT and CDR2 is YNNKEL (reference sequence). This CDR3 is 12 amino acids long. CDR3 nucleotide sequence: TGTGCCAGCAGCCCCGGGGAAGGGAGGGCTTTCTTT. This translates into CASSPGEGRAFF.

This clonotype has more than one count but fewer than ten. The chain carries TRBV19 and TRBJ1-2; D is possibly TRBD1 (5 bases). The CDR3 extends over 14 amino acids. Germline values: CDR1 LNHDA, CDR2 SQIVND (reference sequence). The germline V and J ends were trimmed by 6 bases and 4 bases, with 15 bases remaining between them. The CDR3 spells CASRTAANPYGYTF. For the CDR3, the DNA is TGTGCCAGTAGGACAGCGGCCAACCCCTATGGCTACACCTTC.

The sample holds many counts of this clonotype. The CDR3, as DNA: TGTGCCATCAGCTTTCTTTCAACCGCTAGCGGGAGGCGCACAGATACGCAGTATTTT. Translated: CAISFLSTASGRRTDTQYF. The V and J genes are TRBV10-3 and TRBJ2-3, with TRBD2 matching over 11 bases. The germline V gene encodes CDR1 ENHRY and CDR2 SYGVKD. The CDR3 totals 19 residues. Trimming took 6 bases from V and 1 from J; bases not matched to a gene: 15.

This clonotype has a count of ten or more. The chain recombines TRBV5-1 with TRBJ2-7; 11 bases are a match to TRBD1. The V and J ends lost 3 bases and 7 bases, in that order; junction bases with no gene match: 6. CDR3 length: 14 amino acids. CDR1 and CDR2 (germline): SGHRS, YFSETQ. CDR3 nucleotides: TGCGCCAGCAGCTCAGGACAGGGGGCGGATGAGCAGTACTTC. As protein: CASSSGQGADEQYF.

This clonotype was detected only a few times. The CDR3 DNA follows: TGTGCCAGCAGCCCAGGGGGCCGCTCCTACGAGCAGTACTTC. Its protein product is CASSPGGRSYEQYF. The chain uses TRBV12-3 or TRBV12-4 and TRBJ2-7; 8 nucleotides align to TRBD1. With 6 bases clipped from V and 0 bases from J, the junction kept 4 bases outside the gene matches. This CDR3 region has 14 residues.

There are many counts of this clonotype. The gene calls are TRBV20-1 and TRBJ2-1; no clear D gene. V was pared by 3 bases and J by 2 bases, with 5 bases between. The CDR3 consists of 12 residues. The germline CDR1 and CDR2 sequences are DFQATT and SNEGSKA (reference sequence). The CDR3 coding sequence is TGCAGTGCTAGGCAAGCCTACAATGAGCAGTTCTTC. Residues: CSARQAYNEQFF.

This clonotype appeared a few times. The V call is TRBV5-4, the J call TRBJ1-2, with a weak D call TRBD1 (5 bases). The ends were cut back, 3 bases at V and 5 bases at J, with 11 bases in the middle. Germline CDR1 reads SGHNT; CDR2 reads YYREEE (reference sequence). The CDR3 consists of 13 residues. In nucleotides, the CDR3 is TGTGCCAGCAGCTCGGAGGGACTGTATGGCTACACCTTC. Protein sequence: CASSSEGLYGYTF.

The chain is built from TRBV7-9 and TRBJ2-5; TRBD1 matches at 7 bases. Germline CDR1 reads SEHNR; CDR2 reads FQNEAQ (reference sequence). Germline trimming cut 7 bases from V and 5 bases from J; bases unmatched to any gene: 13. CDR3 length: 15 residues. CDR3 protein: CASTRDSSLAETQYF. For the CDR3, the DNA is TGTGCCAGCACCCGGGACAGCAGCCTTGCGGAGACCCAGTACTTC.

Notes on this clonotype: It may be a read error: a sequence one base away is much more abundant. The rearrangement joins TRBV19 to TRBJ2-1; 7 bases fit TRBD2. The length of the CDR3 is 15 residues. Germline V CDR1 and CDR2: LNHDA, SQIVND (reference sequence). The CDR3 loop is CASSIGLGSYDEQFF. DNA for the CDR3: TGTGCCAGTAGTATCGGACTAGGCTCCTACGATGAGCAGTTCTTC. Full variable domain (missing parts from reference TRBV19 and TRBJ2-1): DGGITQSPKYLFRKEGQNVTLSCEQNLNHDAMYWYRQDPGQGLRLIYYSQIVNDFQKGDIAEGYSVSREKKESFPLTVTSAQKNPTAFYLCASSIGLGSYDEQFFGPGTRLTVL.